This entry lists 21 T cell receptor beta chains sequenced from one sample in a study of cytotoxic CD8 clonotypes in ibrutinib-treated CLL (dated by TCRdb to the early 2020s). The time point label of this sample denotes: approximately 2 years on ibrutinib. The method was the immunoSEQ multiplex PCR assay. Sourced from immuneACCESS, this table was stored by TCRdb with only in-frame sequences that have V and J called. A share of the clones is absent; for the studies checked, an unresolved V gene accounts for under half, and the remainder has no known explanation. This sample holds some 120,000 clones; around 84% were observed only once. The ten largest make up about 3.3% of the sample. Source: PBMCs, taken after 24 months of ibrutinib treatment. The receptors originated from a human donor with chronic lymphocytic leukemia.

J is TRBJ2-5 and V is TRBV5-6, with 7 bases fitting TRBD1. In germline, CDR1 is SGHDT, CDR2 YYEEEE. V lost 3 bases, J lost 3 bases, and 11 bases stayed unmatched. The CDR3 extends over 16 amino acids. The CDR3 nucleotides are TGTGCCAGCAGCTCACAGGGGCGGTCTACCAAAGAGACCCAGTACTTC. Encoded protein: CASSSQGRSTKETQYF.

V gene TRBV7-2 combines with J gene TRBJ1-1, with TRBD1 matching over 9 bases. CDR1 and CDR2 from the germline V gene are SGHTA and FQGNSA. The CDR3 covers 15 residues. The V segment lost 2 bases and the J segment 4 bases; nucleotides outside the gene matches: 5. The CDR3 region is CASSLITGGFTEAFF. As DNA, the CDR3 is TGTGCCAGCAGCTTAATAACAGGGGGCTTCACTGAAGCTTTCTTT.

This clone came up a few times. The chain links TRBV27 to TRBJ1-2; TRBD1 agrees at 8 bases. The CDR3 totals 14 residues. With 3 bases clipped from V and 7 bases from J, the junction kept 7 bases outside the gene matches. Germline V CDR1 and CDR2: MNHEY, SMNVEV (reference sequence). CDR3 in DNA: TGTGCCAGCAGTTTCGGACAGGGTGGCTCTGGCTACACCTTC. Its protein product is CASSFGQGGSGYTF.

The chain uses TRBV19 and TRBJ2-5, with 8 nucleotides matching TRBD1. Germline CDR1 reads LNHDA; CDR2 reads SQIVND (reference sequence). The CDR3 is 15 amino acids. J was trimmed by 3 bases and V by 5 bases; bases with no gene match: 8. The CDR3 spells CASSLRTGKEETQYF. The DNA of the CDR3 is TGTGCCAGTAGTCTAAGGACAGGGAAAGAAGAGACCCAGTACTTC.

The rearrangement links TRBV6-1 to TRBJ1-1; D remains ambiguous. The length of the CDR3 is 10 residues. The germline CDR1 and CDR2 sequences are MNHNS and SASEGT. Trimming shortened V by 6 bases and J by 5 bases, and 4 bases separated the two germline ends. The CDR3 DNA follows: TGTGCCAGCAGAGGGACTGAAGCTTTCTTT. Protein sequence: CASRGTEAFF.

This chain uses TRBV18 with TRBJ1-2, with D perhaps matching TRBD1 (5 bases). The length of the CDR3 is 15 residues. Germline V lookup: CDR1 KGHSH, CDR2 LQKENI. The germline V and J ends were trimmed by 4 bases and 0 bases, with 12 bases remaining between them. CDR3 region: CASSRETEANYGYTF. CDR3 nucleotides: TGTGCCAGCTCACGAGAGACAGAGGCTAACTATGGCTACACCTTC.

This clone was observed a few times. This chain links TRBV18 with TRBJ2-7; tentatively, D is TRBD2 (6 bases). Germline V lookup: CDR1 KGHSH, CDR2 LQKENI. V gave up 10 bases and J gave up 3 bases, with 13 bases separating them. This CDR3 has 12 amino acids. The CDR3 region has the DNA TGTGCCACCGGTCGGGGGAACTACGAGCAGTACTTC. Encoded protein: CATGRGNYEQYF.

V and J are TRBV19 and TRBJ1-5; D is perhaps TRBD1 (6 bases). Trimming removed 3 bases at V and 1 base at J, with 13 bases between. The length of the CDR3 is 16 residues. Germline-derived CDR1 and CDR2 are LNHDA and SQIVND (reference sequence). The CDR3 DNA is TGTGCCAGTAGTATTTCTACAGGGCTAAGCAATCAGCCCCAGCATTTT. Protein product: CASSISTGLSNQPQHF.

This chain uses TRBV28 with TRBJ1-6; D gene uncertain. The V end was cut by 2 bases, the J end by 8 bases, with 10 bases between. Germline V lookup: CDR1 MDHEN, CDR2 SYDVKM. This CDR3 region has 14 residues. The CDR3 bases are TGTGCCAGCAGTTTACCACAAGGGCATTCACCCCTCCACTTT. Its translation: CASSLPQGHSPLHF.

This clone was recorded a few times. The V call is TRBV2, the J call TRBJ2-7; D unclear. Trimming shortened V by 2 bases and J by 2 bases, and 1 base separated the two germline ends. This CDR3 comprises 11 residues. The germline gives CDR1 SNHLY, CDR2 FYNNEI. The CDR3 nucleotides read TGTGCCAGCAGTGAAACCTACGAGCAGTACTTC. Translation: CASSETYEQYF.

This clone was counted once. The chain links TRBV2 to TRBJ2-1, with TRBD1 identical over 7 bases. The CDR3 spans 13 residues. Trimming took 1 base from V and 12 from J; bases not matched to a gene: 6. From germline, CDR1 is SNHLY and CDR2 FYNNEI. Here the CDR3 reads CASSEGAYRGQFF. CDR3 nucleotide sequence: TGTGCCAGCAGTGAAGGTGCCTACAGGGGGCAGTTCTTC. The entire variable domain, with the rest obtained from reference TRBV2 and TRBJ2-1, is as follows: EPEVTQTPSHQVTQMGQEVILRCVPISNHLYFYWYRQILGQKVEFLVSFYNNEISEKSEIFDDQFSVERPDGSNFTLKIRSTKLEDSAMYFCASSEGAYRGQFFGPGTRLTVL.

The CDR3 DNA is TGTGCCAGCAGCCTAGCGGGGGGGAAGGTCACAGATACGCAGTATTTT. It specifies CASSLAGGKVTDTQYF. This chain joins TRBV5-4 and TRBJ2-3; 12 bases agree with TRBD2. The CDR3 totals 16 residues. Germline loops: CDR1 SGHNT, CDR2 YYREEE (reference sequence). J was trimmed by 2 bases and V by 4 bases; bases with no gene match: 5.

The chain carries TRBV7-2 and TRBJ1-2; 7 bases are shared with TRBD1. This CDR3 contains 14 residues. The germline gives CDR1 SGHTA, CDR2 FQGNSA. V was clipped by 4 bases and J by 2 bases; unmatched bases: 4. CDR3 in amino acids: CASSSQQGNYGYTF. The CDR3 nucleotides are TGTGCCAGCAGCTCCCAACAGGGGAACTATGGCTACACCTTC.

CDR3 nucleotide sequence: TGTGCCAGCAGGCCCTCTGGGGCGGAGACCCAGTACTTC. Translation: CASRPSGAETQYF. V gene TRBV11-3 combines with J gene TRBJ2-5; tentatively, D is TRBD1 (5 bases). The germline V and J ends were trimmed by 6 bases and 5 bases, with 13 bases remaining between them. Germline V gene sequence: CDR1 SGHNT, CDR2 YENEEA. The CDR3 extends over 13 amino acids. Supplemented by reference TRBV11-3 and TRBJ2-5, the full variable domain reads EAGVVQSPRYKIIEKKQPVAFWCNPISGHNTLYWYLQNLGQGPELLIRYENEEAVDDSQLPKDRFSAERLKGVDSTLKIQPAELGDSAVYLCASRPSGAETQYFGPGTRLLVL.

V is TRBV30 and J is TRBJ1-2; 9 nucleotides agree with TRBD1. The CDR3 loop spans 13 amino acids. Per the germline V gene, CDR1 is GTSNPN and CDR2 is SVGIG (reference sequence). Trimming at V came to 2 bases and at J to 5 bases, leaving 3 bases not matched to a gene. CDR3 amino acids: CAWSSGTGYGYTF. The DNA of the CDR3 is TGTGCCTGGAGTAGCGGGACAGGGTATGGCTACACCTTC.

The CDR3 spells CASSEVGLVTEAFF. CDR3 DNA: TGTGCCAGCAGTGAAGTGGGACTAGTCACTGAAGCTTTCTTT. This sequence joins TRBV25-1 and TRBJ1-1, with D possibly TRBD1 on 5 matching bases. Trimming took 2 bases from V and 4 from J, leaving 11 bases between them. CDR1 and CDR2 from the germline V gene are MGHDK and SYGVNS. The CDR3 covers 14 residues.

The gene calls are TRBV30 and TRBJ2-5, with TRBD1 matching over 8 bases. CDR3 length equals 14 residues. The J segment lost 1 base and the V segment lost 5 bases, leaving 6 bases of the junction unmatched. The germline CDR1 and CDR2 sequences are GTSNPN and SVGIG (reference sequence). The CDR3 spells CAWGGTGIQETQYF. CDR3 nucleotides: TGTGCCTGGGGTGGGACAGGAATCCAAGAGACCCAGTACTTC.

The rearrangement joins TRBV27 to TRBJ1-2, with 8 nucleotides matching TRBD1. Germline assignment: CDR1 MNHEY and CDR2 SMNVEV (reference sequence). Germline trimming cut 6 bases from V and 7 bases from J; bases unmatched to any gene: 10. CDR3 length: 14 amino acids. The CDR3 coding sequence is TGTGCCAGCAGGGGGAGTACAGGGGGAGGTGGCTACACCTTC. Residues: CASRGSTGGGGYTF.

The chain employs TRBV19 and TRBJ1-2; TRBD1 agrees at 9 bases. From germline, CDR1 is LNHDA and CDR2 SQIVND (reference sequence). CDR3 length: 15 residues. V was pared by 8 bases and J by 2 bases, with 9 bases of the junction left unmatched. DNA for the CDR3: TGTGCCAGTCGGCGCCCTGGGACAGGGAACTATGGCTACACCTTC. Its translation is CASRRPGTGNYGYTF.

This clone came up once. The chain is built from TRBV5-1 and TRBJ2-5, with D perhaps matching TRBD1 or TRBD2 (7 bases each). The CDR3 has 15 amino acids. Germline values: CDR1 SGHRS, CDR2 YFSETQ. Trimming cost V 5 bases and J 3 bases, with 17 bases left between them. Here the CDR3 DNA reads TGCGCCAGCAGACCGACAGGGAGGGACGAAGAGACCCAGTACTTC. This encodes CASRPTGRDEETQYF.

This clone was counted a few times. V usage is TRBV29-1 and J usage is TRBJ1-2; a possible D gene is TRBD1 (6 bases). Germline V lookup: CDR1 SQVTM, CDR2 ANQGSEA. The CDR3 covers 14 residues. V lost 3 bases and J 3 bases, leaving 14 bases between the germline ends. The DNA for the CDR3 is TGCAGCGTTGATTTGGGGGCGGCCCACTATGGCTACACCTTC. This gives the protein CSVDLGAAHYGYTF.